This T cell receptor beta chain was identified in a study of blood T cells in healthy people across ages. This clonotype was observed a few times. For the second PCR, which ran for about 6 to 11 cycles, a sample-barcoded 5' primer and a J-beta primer mix were used. Each CDR3 protein is one row after TCRdb ran MiXCR on the 5' RACE reads. The profile covers roughly 1,300,000 distinct CDR3 sequences, with around 55% appearing a single time and more than 6% taken by the ten largest. The ends were cut back, 4 bases at V and 4 bases at J, with 14 bases in the middle. The germline gives CDR1 LGHDT, CDR2 YNNKEL (reference sequence). The CDR3 runs to 14 residues. PBMCs numbering at least 7 million were isolated per sample.

J is TRBJ2-7 and V is TRBV3-1; tentatively, D is TRBD2 (6 bases). This sequence originates from a man aged 18 to 29 in good health. The sequenced material came from blood. CDR3 residues: CASSLRRGVYEQYF. CDR3 nucleotide sequence: TGTGCCAGCAGCCTCCGGAGGGGAGTTTACGAGCAGTACTTC.